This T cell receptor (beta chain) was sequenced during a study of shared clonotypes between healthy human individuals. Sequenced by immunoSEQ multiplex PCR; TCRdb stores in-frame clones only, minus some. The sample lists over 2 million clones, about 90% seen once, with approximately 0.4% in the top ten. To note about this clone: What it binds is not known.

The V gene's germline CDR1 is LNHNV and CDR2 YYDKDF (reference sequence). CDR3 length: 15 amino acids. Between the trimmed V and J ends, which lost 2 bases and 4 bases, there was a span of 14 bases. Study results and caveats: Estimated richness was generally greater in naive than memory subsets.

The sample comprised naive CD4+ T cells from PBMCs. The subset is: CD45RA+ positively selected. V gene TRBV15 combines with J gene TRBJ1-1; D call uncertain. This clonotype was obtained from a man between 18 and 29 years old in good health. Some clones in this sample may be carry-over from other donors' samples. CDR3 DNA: TGTGCCACCAGCAGACCAAATACCCCTCCCACTGAAGCTTTCTTT. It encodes CATSRPNTPPTEAFF.